Each of the 6 T cell receptor beta chains below was sequenced from the same sample in a study of T-cell memory formation after mild COVID-19. Using its own MiXCR run on the 5' RACE reads, TCRdb lists one record per CDR3 protein. The table includes over 120,000 distinct CDR3 sequences, over 6% detected once. The sequenced sample was PBMCs or a T cell subset sorted from them (not recorded which). Receptors originate from an adult woman who had mild COVID-19 (a few samples of this study predate the infection). Cell type and time point are not known.

This clonotype was found many times. The chain is built from TRBV18 and TRBJ2-3; D is ambiguous. CDR3 length equals 14 residues. CDR1 and CDR2 (germline): KGHSH, LQKENI. With 3 bases removed from V and 2 bases from J, the gap between germline ends came to 9 bases. CDR3 amino acids: CASSPTSHTDTQYF. The CDR3 nucleotides are TGTGCCAGCTCACCGACTTCGCACACAGATACGCAGTATTTT. The full variable domain, completed using reference TRBV18 and TRBJ2-3, is NAGVMQNPRHLVRRRGQEARLRCSPMKGHSHVYWYRQLPEEGLKFMVYLQKENIIDESGMPKERFSAEFPKEGPSILRIQQVVRGDSAAYFCASSPTSHTDTQYFGPGTRLTVL.

This clonotype was seen only a few times. This chain links TRBV12-3 or TRBV12-4 with TRBJ1-2; 8 bases line up with TRBD1. The CDR3 extends over 16 amino acids. The V segment lost 3 bases and the J segment 8 bases; nucleotides outside the gene matches: 14. CDR3 nucleotides: TGTGCCAGCAGTTTTGGCAGGGGGCGCTTCCGTAGCGGCTACACCTTC. This encodes CASSFGRGRFRSGYTF.

At least ten counts were recorded for this clonotype. This chain links TRBV7-3 with TRBJ2-4, with TRBD2 identical over 9 bases. Trimming at V came to 5 bases and at J to 7 bases, leaving 9 bases not matched to a gene. Germline V gives CDR1 SGHTA, CDR2 FQGTGA. The CDR3 loop spans 15 amino acids. CDR3 protein: CASSLSGGGRNIQYF. In DNA, the CDR3 is TGTGCCAGCAGCCTTAGCGGGGGAGGGCGGAACATTCAGTACTTC.

This clonotype was observed a handful of times. For the CDR3, the DNA is TGTGCCAGCAGTGGCCTAGGGCGAAACACCATATATTTT. The encoded protein is CASSGLGRNTIYF. This sequence joins TRBV12-3 or TRBV12-4 and TRBJ1-3; D uncertain. This CDR3 region has 13 residues. V was pared by 5 bases and J by 5 bases, with 10 bases between.

This clonotype has only a few counts. This chain joins TRBV7-2 and TRBJ2-1; TRBD2 agrees at 12 bases. V lost 2 bases to trimming and J lost 7 bases; unmatched junction nucleotides: 21. CDR3 length: 21 amino acids. Germline values: CDR1 SGHTA, CDR2 FQGNSA. CDR3 amino acids: CASSLIPTIVTSGRIVNEQFF. The CDR3 bases are TGTGCCAGCAGCTTAATACCTACGATCGTGACTAGCGGGAGAATCGTGAATGAGCAGTTCTTC.

The rearrangement uses TRBV7-2 and TRBJ2-1; no clear D gene. CDR1 is SGHTA and CDR2 is FQGNSA in the germline V gene. The germline V and J ends were trimmed by 4 bases and 3 bases, with 13 bases remaining between them. There are 15 residues in the CDR3. The CDR3 DNA reads TGTGCCAGCAGCTCAACACTAAACTTCTACAATGAGCAGTTCTTC. It encodes CASSSTLNFYNEQFF.